The 9 T cell receptor beta chains listed next were all sequenced from one sample in a study of identical twins. TCRdb used MiXCR to reprocess the 5' RACE reads, holding one entry per CDR3 protein. The data contain a few hundred thousand distinct CDR3 sequences, roughly 13% of them singletons. The same specimen was also included in a second study, on yellow fever vaccine responses in identical twins.

The sample taken for sequencing was memory (CD45RO+) T cells sorted from blood. The source is a woman aged 18-29 years in good health.

The CDR3 loop is CAIHSGGALGELFF. CDR3 DNA sequence: TGTGCCATCCATAGCGGGGGGGCCCTCGGAGAGCTGTTTTTT. The chain employs TRBV28 and TRBJ2-2; 11 nucleotides match TRBD2. Per germline, CDR1 MDHEN and CDR2 SYDVKM. V was pared by 10 bases and J by 11 bases, with 12 bases of the junction left unmatched. There are 14 residues in the CDR3. The full variable domain, rest sourced from reference TRBV28 and TRBJ2-2, is DVKVTQSSRYLVKRTGEKVFLECVQDMDHENMFWYRQDPGLGLRLIYFSYDVKMKEKGDIPEGYSVSREKKERFSLILESASTNQTSMYLCAIHSGGALGELFFGEGSRLTVL.

This chain links TRBV30 with TRBJ1-2; D remains ambiguous. V was cut by 8 bases and J by 4 bases, with 20 bases left in between. The CDR3 extends over 14 amino acids. From germline, CDR1 is GTSNPN and CDR2 SVGIG (reference sequence). CDR3 sequence: CAGDHKGWGYGYTF. The CDR3 nucleotides read TGTGCCGGGGATCACAAAGGGTGGGGCTATGGCTACACCTTC.

This clonotype was observed a handful of times. V gene TRBV6-2 or TRBV6-3 combines with J gene TRBJ2-3; tentative D call: TRBD1 (6 bases). The V and J ends lost 4 bases and 0 bases respectively, with 14 bases between them. The CDR3 length is 16 residues. Germline V gene data show CDR1 as MNHEY and CDR2 as SVGEGT. The CDR3 DNA reads TGTGCCAGCAGTTGGGACCCACAGGGAAGCACAGATACGCAGTATTTT. Amino acids: CASSWDPQGSTDTQYF.

The chain joins TRBV9 to TRBJ2-3; D tentatively reads TRBD1 or TRBD2 (5 bases each). This CDR3 spans 14 amino acids. Germline CDR1 SGDLS, CDR2 YYNGEE. The V end was cut by 0 bases, the J end by 8 bases, with 13 bases between. Written as DNA, the CDR3 is TGTGCCAGCAGCGTAGCTGGGACCGACGGTACGCAGTATTTT. Translated: CASSVAGTDGTQYF.

This clonotype came up many times. The chain joins TRBV28 to TRBJ2-3; 9 nucleotides align to TRBD2. The V gene's germline CDR1 is MDHEN and CDR2 SYDVKM. J was trimmed by 4 bases and V by 4 bases; bases with no gene match: 6. The CDR3 runs 15 residues. The DNA of the CDR3 is TGTGCCAGCAGTTCGGGACTAGCAAATGCAGATACGCAGTATTTT. Translating it yields CASSSGLANADTQYF.

The rearrangement joins TRBV30 to TRBJ2-7, with a possible D match to TRBD1 (6 bases). V lost 4 bases and J 1 base, leaving 26 bases between the germline ends. The germline V gene encodes CDR1 GTSNPN and CDR2 SVGIG (reference sequence). This CDR3 is built from 18 residues. CDR3 loop: CAWTHPWGQGLGSYEQYF. The CDR3 coding sequence is TGTGCCTGGACTCACCCTTGGGGCCAGGGGCTTGGTTCCTACGAGCAGTACTTC.

The rearrangement joins TRBV12-3 or TRBV12-4 to TRBJ2-7; D is possibly TRBD1 (8 bases). Trimming left V 6 bases short and J 1 base short, with 19 bases between. This CDR3 region has 16 residues. The chain's CDR3 is CASSRGQGLRSYEQYF. CDR3 bases: TGTGCCAGCAGCCGCGGACAGGGACTAAGGTCCTACGAGCAGTACTTC.

This sequence joins TRBV6-2 or TRBV6-3 and TRBJ1-5, with TRBD1 as a possible D gene (6 bases). The CDR3 is 14 residues long. V lost 2 bases to trimming and J lost 4 bases, with 9 bases between them. CDR1 is MNHEY, CDR2 SVGEGT, per germline. CDR3 sequence: CASSYRGTNQPQHF. DNA for the CDR3: TGTGCCAGCAGTTACCGCGGGACAAATCAGCCCCAGCATTTT.

The chain joins TRBV6-2 or TRBV6-3 to TRBJ1-2; 7 bases match TRBD1. CDR1 MNHEY and CDR2 SVGEGT come from the germline V gene. Trimming removed 5 bases from V and 6 bases from J; junction bases left unmatched: 12. The CDR3 consists of 15 residues. CDR3 in DNA: TGTGCCAGCAGTAGGTCAGGGGGATCCATGGATGGCTACACCTTC. Its protein product is CASSRSGGSMDGYTF.